Described below is a single T cell receptor (beta chain) sequence and its context. What this receptor recognizes is not known. Per-nucleotide qualities are absent, and no much larger clonotype sits a single base away. From the cysteine through the phenylalanine, the CDR3 covers 15 amino acids. Only the CDR3 part of the read is kept: 45 bases, read in frame from the first base. The junction shows trimming of 4 bases on V and 9 bases on J, and the gene matches do not reach 6 bases of it. CDR1 LGHDT and CDR2 YNNKEL are derived from the germline V gene (reference sequence). Enrolling through a virtual design, the prospective study's participants ranged in age from roughly 18 to 95 years and lived across about two dozen United States geographic areas. Cohort assignment in the prospective study relied on participant-reported clinical history from a screening survey and a study questionnaire. ImmuneRACE Cohort 3 recovered participants were defined by two consecutive negative NP/OP PCR tests, healthcare professional clearance, or symptom resolution. Each participant in the prospective study had whole blood, serum and a nasopharyngeal or oropharyngeal swab collected by mobile phlebotomists. Participants in the prospective study had the option to provide additional blood draws and questionnaires over an approximately two-month period. Blood samples from the prospective study were shipped frozen or at room temperature prior to DNA extraction.

This sample is part of a study of blood T cell repertoires in COVID-19 (dated by TCRdb to 2020 to 2022). A note on the overall study: Collaborator samples came from the United States, Italy and Spain and covered acute and convalescent phases of COVID-19. The material from the prospective study consisted of cDNA or gDNA derived from T cells, B-cell-depleted T cells, or PBMCs. Deeply sampled blood TCRbeta repertoires from subjects exposed to, actively infected with, or recovered from COVID-19 were included in the dataset. The repertoires were made available in a free public database intended to serve as a resource for research on the immune response to SARS-CoV-2. The samples were drawn from the first 160 participants of the ongoing ImmuneRACE study and from 1,254 subjects provided by 6 global collaborators. The sample metadata nearly always contained a de-identified subject ID, COVID-19 status, age in years and sex. Where available, HLA class I and class II types were obtained from metadata supplied by the sample provider rather than from assay-based typing. The research as a whole found: The quantity of clinical and demographic metadata differed by source and by participant and was supplied without curation.

The immunoSEQ Assay, a bias-controlled multiplex PCR, was used to amplify TCRbeta CDR3 regions from genomic DNA. From the authors' description of their analysis: The number of nucleated cells in each sample was estimated by amplification of reference gene primers within the assay. Sequence reads were collapsed and filtered to measure the absolute abundance of every unique TCRbeta CDR3 rearrangement. Productive Simpson clonality was computed per sample as the square root of Simpson's diversity index over productive rearrangements. The source is immuneACCESS, and TCRdb retained only in-frame sequences with V and J called. Part of the clones is not carried over; for the studies checked, unresolved V genes explain less than half of this, and the remainder is unexplained. V and J calls and clone size come straight from that table; D and trimming were deduced from the DNA. The table for this sample lists fewer than 350,000 clones; approximately 83% of them were counted only once. Under 2.5% of the sample is in the top ten clones.

Recombination linked TRBV3-1 (or the pseudogene TRBV3-2) to TRBJ2-5, and TRBD2 matches 15 of the central bases. The sequenced sample was PBMCs or T cells enriched from blood (not recorded which). The TCR originated in a man aged 25 to 40 who had recovered from COVID-19. The DNA sequence is TGTGCCAGCAGCCCAGGACTAGCGGGGGGGAATCCCCAGTACTTC. It codes for CASSPGLAGGNPQYF.